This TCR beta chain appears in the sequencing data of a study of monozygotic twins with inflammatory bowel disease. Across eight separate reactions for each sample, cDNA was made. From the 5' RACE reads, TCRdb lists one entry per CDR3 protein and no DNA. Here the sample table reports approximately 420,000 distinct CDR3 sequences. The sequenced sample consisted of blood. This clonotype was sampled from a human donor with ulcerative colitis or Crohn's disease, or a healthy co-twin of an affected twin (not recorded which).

The CDR3 region is CASSHPVQNNSPLHF. The V and J genes are TRBV16 and TRBJ1-6; TCRdb's D call of TRBD1 is untestable without DNA. This CDR3 comprises 15 residues. Looked up from germline, CDR1 is KGHSY and CDR2 is FQNENV.